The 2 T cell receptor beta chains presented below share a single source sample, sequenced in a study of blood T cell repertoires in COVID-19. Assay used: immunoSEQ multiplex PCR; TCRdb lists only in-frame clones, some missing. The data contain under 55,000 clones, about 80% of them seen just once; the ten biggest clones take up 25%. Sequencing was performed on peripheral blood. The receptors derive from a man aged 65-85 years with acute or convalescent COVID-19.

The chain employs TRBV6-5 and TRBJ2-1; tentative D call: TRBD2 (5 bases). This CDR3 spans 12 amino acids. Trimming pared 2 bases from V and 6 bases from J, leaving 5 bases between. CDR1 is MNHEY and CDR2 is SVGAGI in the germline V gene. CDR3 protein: CASSYRGNEQFF. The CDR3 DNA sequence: TGTGCCAGCAGTTACCGGGGCAATGAGCAGTTCTTC.

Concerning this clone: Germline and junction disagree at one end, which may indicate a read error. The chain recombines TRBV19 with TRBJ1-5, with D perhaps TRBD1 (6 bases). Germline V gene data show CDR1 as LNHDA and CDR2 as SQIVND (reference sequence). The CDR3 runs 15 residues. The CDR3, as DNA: TGTGCCAGTAGTATATTACAGGGTAGCGATCAGCCCCAGCATTTT. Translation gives CASSILQGSDQPQHF.